This section outlines one TCR beta chain sequence together with its context. Its antigen is unidentified. This entry belongs to a study of identical twins. General observations from the study: Insertions were reduced in abundant cord blood beta clonotypes but not in memory repertoires. Twin sharing of out-of-frame TCR alpha was underestimated by models in monozygotic pairs. One should note that invariant MAIT and iNKT cells could partly confound zero-insertion analyses.

The CDR3 runs to 14 residues. Germline values: CDR1 GTSNPN, CDR2 SVGIG (reference sequence). V was trimmed by 7 bases and J by 3 bases, leaving 16 bases between them. Only healthy Caucasians were enrolled as donors. TCRdb re-called the 5' RACE reads with MiXCR, one entry per CDR3 protein. The profile covers 1.5 million to 2 million distinct CDR3 sequences, with about 30% appearing a single time and over 0.25% taken by the ten largest. The chain employs TRBV30 and TRBJ2-4; no clear D. Sequenced: cord blood. This receptor was taken from a newborn girl in good health. CDR3 sequence (DNA): TGTGCCTCCGAGACCCTGGCAGGCAAAAACATTCAGTACTTC. Its protein is CASETLAGKNIQYF.